The entry below gives a single T cell receptor (beta chain) sequence along with its context. Its antigen is not known. These data come from a study of PD-1 blockade in classical Hodgkin lymphoma. CDR3 length: 16 amino acids. Trimming took off 1 base at V and 3 bases at J, with 14 bases between the two ends. Germline lookup yields CDR1 MGHDK and CDR2 SYGVNS. The assay was immunoSEQ multiplex PCR, and TCRdb's table has in-frame clones only and misses some. This repertoire shows about 97,000 clones, 80% to 90% found once; its top ten account for 6.6%. Study-level findings and limits: Complete responders possessed baseline diversity comparable to newly diagnosed patients. Repertoire differences lack defined causes, possibly disease activity or prior therapy.

Every patient experienced relapse after autologous stem cell transplantation, and brentuximab vedotin exposure varied. The chain employs TRBV25-1 and TRBJ2-3; D might be TRBD2 (6 bases). Specimen: peripheral blood mononuclear cells (PBMCs), collected before the second cycle of nivolumab. The TCR sequence derives from a human donor with classical Hodgkin lymphoma. As DNA, the CDR3 is TGTGCCAGCAGTGAATTCGGGGGTGCGGGTACAGATACGCAGTATTTT. Residues: CASSEFGGAGTDTQYF.